These T cell receptor beta chains were read from a single sample in a study of cytomegalovirus exposure and HLA in healthy donors. Method: immunoSEQ multiplex PCR; TCRdb's copy keeps in-frame clones and lacks some. The repertoire holds around 200,000 clones, 70% to 80% seen once, with about 14% in the top ten. The sequenced sample consisted of PBMCs. The receptors originated from a man aged 40-49 years in good health and CMV-seronegative. CDR3s include the opening cysteine and the closing phenylalanine or tryptophan. The D gene is left open where the match is weak. For some rows the clone size is stated as once, few or many, or as a class when expanded; others skip it.

TRBD2	TRBV10-1	18	-	TRBJ2-7	TGCGCCAGCAGTGAGCCGCCGGGACTAGCGGGGGACCGGGGTGAGCAGTACTTC	CASSEPPGLAGDRGEQYF
-	TRBV11-2	16	-	TRBJ2-2	TGTGCCAGCAGCTTAGGACAGATATCGAACACCGGGGAGCTGTTTTTT	CASSLGQISNTGELFF
TRBD2	TRBV10-3	17	-	TRBJ2-6	TGTGCCACCTCCGGGACTAGCGGCCCCTCTGGGGCCAACGTCCTGACTTTC	CATSGTSGPSGANVLTF
TRBD1	TRBV4-3	15	once	TRBJ2-7	TGCGCCAGCAGCCAAGGTCAGGGGGCGGACTACGAGCAGTACTTC	CASSQGQGADYEQYF
TRBD1	TRBV5-1	17	few	TRBJ2-3	TGCGCCAGCAGCTTGGCATTCACGGGACAGGGGACAGATACGCAGTATTTT	CASSLAFTGQGTDTQYF
-	TRBV15	16	-	TRBJ1-3	TGTGCCACCAGCAGAGTTACAGGGACCTCTGGAAACACCATATATTTT	CATSRVTGTSGNTIYF
TRBD2	TRBV5-4	17	-	TRBJ2-1	TGTGCCAGCAGCTTCGGGACTAGCGGGGGGGCTTGGAATGAGCAGTTCTTC	CASSFGTSGGAWNEQFF
TRBD1	TRBV27	15	-	TRBJ1-5	TGTGCCAGCAGACGGGACAGGGAAAGCAATCAGCCCCAGCATTTT	CASRRDRESNQPQHF
-	TRBV28	14	-	TRBJ1-3	TGTGCCAGCAGTGTCCCCTTCTCTGGAAACACCATATATTTT	CASSVPFSGNTIYF
TRBD2	TRBV7-2	17	-	TRBJ2-3	TGTGCCAGCAGCTTTCGGACTAGCGGGGCCATCACAGATACGCAGTATTTT	CASSFRTSGAITDTQYF
-	TRBV7-9	14	-	TRBJ2-5	TGTGCCAGCAGCCCGGCGGGGAGGCAGACGGCCCAGTACTTC	CASSPAGRQTAQYF
-	TRBV19	20	-	TRBJ2-2	TGTGCCAGTAACCCTAGAAGGGGGAAGGGGTTTTTTTTTGGTGCCGGGGAGCTGTTTTTT	CASNPRRGKGFFFGAGELFF
TRBD2	TRBV5-1	14	-	TRBJ2-7	TGCGCCAGCAGGCCCTCTAGCGGGGGTTACGAGCAGTACTTC	CASRPSSGGYEQYF
-	TRBV2	13	-	TRBJ2-4	TGTGCCAGCAGTGCAGGGTCAGGGAACATTCAGTACTTC	CASSAGSGNIQYF
-	TRBV7-6	15	-	TRBJ2-1	TGTGCCAGCAGCTTAGTGGCAGGGGCGGACAATGAGCAGTTCTTC	CASSLVAGADNEQFF
-	TRBV29-1	12	-	TRBJ1-1	TGCAGCGTCCCCATGGGGGCAGAAGAAGCTTTCTTT	CSVPMGAEEAFF
-	TRBV2	15	few	TRBJ1-5	TGTGCCAGCAGTGGACAGTTCAGGAGCAATCAGCCCCAGCATTTT	CASSGQFRSNQPQHF
TRBD2	TRBV27	16	once	TRBJ2-1	TGTGCCAGCAGTTTCAGCGGGAGGAGCTCCTACAATGAGCAGTTCTTC	CASSFSGRSSYNEQFF
-	TRBV4-1	15	-	TRBJ2-7	TGCGCCAGCAGCCAAGCCTATGGGCAGGCCTACGAGCAGTACTTC	CASSQAYGQAYEQYF
-	TRBV12-2	14	-	TRBJ2-3	TGTGCAAGTCGCTTACTAGCGGGCACAGATACGCAGTATTTT	CASRLLAGTDTQYF
TRBD2	TRBV7-7	18	-	TRBJ2-1	TGTGCCAGCAGCCGACGACGGTGCGGGGGGTTCTCCTACAATGAGCAGTTCTTC	CASSRRRCGGFSYNEQFF
-	TRBV21-1	18	-	TRBJ1-5	TGTGCCAGCAGAAGACCGTCTGGGGGACAGGGGGGAAATCAGCCCCAGCATTTT	CASRRPSGGQGGNQPQHF
-	TRBV27	15	-	TRBJ1-5	TGTGCCAGCAGTAGGGGGACACCTAGCAATCAGCCCCAGCATTTT	CASSRGTPSNQPQHF
-	TRBV4-3	15	-	TRBJ1-4	TGCGCCAGCAGCCTAGGGGTTGGGACTAATGAAAAACTGTTTTTT	CASSLGVGTNEKLFF
TRBD2	TRBV11-2	17	-	TRBJ2-5	TGTGCCAGCAGCTCGGGACTAGCGGGGGGGGCACAAGAGACCCAGTACTTC	CASSSGLAGGAQETQYF
-	TRBV5-1	16	-	TRBJ1-2	TGCGCCAGCAGCCGCTCTACGGACTTTCCCAACTATGGCTACACCTTC	CASSRSTDFPNYGYTF
-	TRBV5-1	13	-	TRBJ2-1	TGCGCCAGCAGCTTGGGGTTAGTCAATGAGCAGTTCTTC	CASSLGLVNEQFF
-	TRBV7-2	17	-	TRBJ2-3	TGTGCCAGCAGCCTATCCTCGCGGGAATGGGGTTCAGATACGCAGTATTTT	CASSLSSREWGSDTQYF
TRBD2	TRBV5-1	15	-	TRBJ2-1	TGCGCCAGCAGCGAGGGGACTAGCGGGGGTAATGAGCAGTTCTTC	CASSEGTSGGNEQFF
-	TRBV29-1	13	-	TRBJ1-3	TGCAGCGTTGCGTTTATTGCGGGAAACACCATATATTTT	CSVAFIAGNTIYF
TRBD2	TRBV6-1	15	-	TRBJ2-3	TGTGCCAGCAGTGAAGCGGCGGGGGGGGCGAATACGCAGTATTTT	CASSEAAGGANTQYF
TRBD1	TRBV18	14	-	TRBJ2-1	TGTGCCAGCTCTCGGGACAGGGTCCAAAATGAGCAGTTCTTC	CASSRDRVQNEQFF
-	TRBV4-2	14	-	TRBJ2-7	TGTGCCAGCAGCCAATTTGATGGGGGCGGGGAGCAGTACTTC	CASSQFDGGGEQYF
-	TRBV7-8	15	-	TRBJ1-5	TGTGCCAGCAGCCGGGGGGGGCCGCTGAATCAGCCCCAGCATTTT	CASSRGGPLNQPQHF
TRBD2	TRBV29-1	14	-	TRBJ2-3	TGCAGCGTAGGACTAGCGGGAGGGGGAGATACGCAGTATTTT	CSVGLAGGGDTQYF